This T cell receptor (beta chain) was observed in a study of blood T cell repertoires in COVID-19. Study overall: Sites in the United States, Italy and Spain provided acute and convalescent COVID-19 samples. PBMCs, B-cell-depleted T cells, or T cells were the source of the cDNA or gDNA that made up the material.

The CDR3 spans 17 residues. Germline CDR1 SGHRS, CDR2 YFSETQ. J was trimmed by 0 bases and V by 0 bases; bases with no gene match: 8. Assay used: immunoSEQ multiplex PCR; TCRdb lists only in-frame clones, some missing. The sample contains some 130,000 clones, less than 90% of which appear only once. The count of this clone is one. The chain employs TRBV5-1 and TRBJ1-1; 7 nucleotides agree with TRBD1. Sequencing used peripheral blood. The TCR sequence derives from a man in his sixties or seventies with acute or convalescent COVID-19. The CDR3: CASSLVQGGRMNTEAFF. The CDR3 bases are TGCGCCAGCAGCTTGGTTCAGGGGGGCAGAATGAACACTGAAGCTTTCTTT. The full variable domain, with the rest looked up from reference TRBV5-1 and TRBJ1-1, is KAGVTQTPRYLIKTRGQQVTLSCSPISGHRSVSWYQQTPGQGLQFLFEYFSETQRNKGNFPGRFSGRQFSNSRSEMNVSTLELGDSALYLCASSLVQGGRMNTEAFFGQGTRLTVV.